These 11 T cell receptor beta chains were sequenced from one sample in a study of cytomegalovirus exposure and HLA in healthy donors. PCR primers comprised 60 Vbeta and 13 Jbeta primers. Libraries were prepared by immunoSEQ multiplex PCR; TCRdb keeps only in-frame clonotypes and omits some of them. The sample lists 95,000 to 150,000 clones, about 80% seen once, with 8.8% in the top ten. The sequenced sample consisted of PBMCs. The receptors shown here come from a female donor in good health and CMV-seropositive.

About this clone itself: The sample contains more than one DNA sequence encoding this CDR3. The genes are TRBV7-9 and TRBJ1-1; D is ambiguous. The V end lost 1 base, the J end lost 0 bases, and 12 bases lay between the germline ends. The CDR3 has 16 amino acids. Germline loops: CDR1 SEHNR, CDR2 FQNEAQ (reference sequence). CDR3 bases: TGTGCCAGCAGCTTAGACAGACAATTAATGAACACTGAAGCTTTCTTT. Its protein product is CASSLDRQLMNTEAFF.

The sample holds a few counts of this clone. The CDR3 sequence: CASRKGREYGYTF. Written as DNA, the CDR3 is TGTGCCAGCAGAAAGGGGCGGGAGTATGGCTACACCTTC. The gene calls are TRBV27 and TRBJ1-2; maybe TRBD1 (5 bases). The germline V and J ends were trimmed by 6 bases and 5 bases, with 13 bases remaining between them. Germline CDR1 and CDR2: MNHEY and SMNVEV (reference sequence). This CDR3 comprises 13 residues.

The chain has TRBV6-5 and TRBJ2-6; D remains unclear. The length of the CDR3 is 15 residues. Germline CDR1 reads MNHEY; CDR2 reads SVGAGI. Trimming removed 6 bases from V and 4 bases from J, with 13 bases in between. The CDR3 spells CASSQSSVGANVLTF. The DNA for the CDR3 is TGTGCCAGCAGCCAATCTTCAGTGGGGGCCAACGTCCTGACTTTC.

V usage is TRBV7-3 and J usage is TRBJ2-7; 11 bases map to TRBD1. Germline CDR1 and CDR2: SGHTA and FQGTGA. The length of the CDR3 is 15 residues. V trimming: 5 bases; J trimming: 3 bases; junction bases outside the gene matches: 6. The CDR3 here is CASSIGTGGFYEQYF. The CDR3 DNA is TGTGCCAGCAGCATCGGGACAGGGGGTTTCTACGAGCAGTACTTC.

The rearrangement uses TRBV2 and TRBJ2-1; TRBD2 matches at 9 bases. Germline loops: CDR1 SNHLY, CDR2 FYNNEI. Trimming removed 5 bases from V and 1 base from J; junction bases left unmatched: 0. The CDR3 totals 14 residues. CDR3 amino acids: CASSSGGSYNEQFF. CDR3 DNA sequence: TGTGCCAGCAGTAGCGGGGGGTCCTACAATGAGCAGTTCTTC.

The gene calls are TRBV30 and TRBJ1-1; D might be TRBD1 (6 bases). Trimming shortened V by 2 bases and J by 8 bases, and 15 bases separated the two germline ends. Germline lookup yields CDR1 GTSNPN and CDR2 SVGIG (reference sequence). This CDR3 contains 13 residues. The CDR3 DNA sequence: TGTGCCTGGAGTCCGGACAGAGAACGAGAAGCTTTCTTT. It codes for CAWSPDREREAFF. Together with reference TRBV30 and TRBJ1-1, the CDR3 gives the full variable domain: SQTIHQWPATLVQPVGSPLSLECTVEGTSNPNLYWYRQAAGRGLQLLFYSVGIGQISSEVPQNLSASRPQDRQFILSSKKLLLSDSGFYLCAWSPDREREAFFGQGTRLTVV.

This chain connects TRBV7-8 to TRBJ1-1; 7 bases match TRBD1. Germline loops: CDR1 SGHVS, CDR2 FQNEAQ. V gave up 1 base and J gave up 4 bases; unmatched junction bases: 9. The CDR3 length is 16 residues. CDR3 coding DNA: TGTGCCAGCAGCTTAGTTACAGGGGCTGGGGGCACTGAAGCTTTCTTT. This sequence encodes CASSLVTGAGGTEAFF.

The chain employs TRBV18 and TRBJ1-1; D possibly corresponds to TRBD1 (6 bases). Looked up from germline, CDR1 is KGHSH and CDR2 is LQKENI. The CDR3 has 16 residues. V lost 8 bases and J lost 0, with 19 bases in between. The CDR3 DNA follows: TGTGCCAGCACCGGTATGGGGGCCGGAATGAACACTGAAGCTTTCTTT. It translates to CASTGMGAGMNTEAFF.

This chain links TRBV6-6 with TRBJ2-1; 12 positions match TRBD2. V dropped 7 bases and J dropped 6; count of bases not matched to a gene: 4. Germline values: CDR1 MNHNY, CDR2 SVGAGI (reference sequence). CDR3 length: 14 amino acids. As DNA, the CDR3 is TGTGCCAGCAAGCTAGCGGGGGGGTCCAATGAGCAGTTCTTC. It codes for CASKLAGGSNEQFF.

The chain employs TRBV11-3 and TRBJ1-1; no clear D. Trimming removed 1 base at V and 0 bases at J, with 6 bases between. CDR3 length equals 14 residues. Per germline, CDR1 SGHNT and CDR2 YENEEA. The CDR3 DNA sequence: TGTGCCAGCAGCTTAGGAGGAATGAACACTGAAGCTTTCTTT. Amino acids: CASSLGGMNTEAFF.

This sequence joins TRBV29-1 and TRBJ1-2; 9 bases are shared with TRBD1. The CDR3 length is 12 residues. With V trimmed by 7 bases and J by 10 bases, 10 bases remained unmatched. Germline loops: CDR1 SQVTM, CDR2 ANQGSEA. CDR3 DNA sequence: TGCAGCGGGATTGGGACAGGGAAGTCCTACACCTTC. As protein: CSGIGTGKSYTF.